This TCR beta chain was observed in a study of beta chain features in type 1 diabetes. Study in general: The patient and healthy donor groups were comparable for age, gender and cell yields.

Since all of the isolated RNA was reverse transcribed, expressed TCRB transcripts were what got sequenced. Clones were read by immunoSEQ multiplex PCR, and TCRdb kept only the in-frame ones, dropping some. The sample holds hundreds of thousands of clones, roughly an eighth seen once. V shed 6 bases and J shed 2 bases, with 13 bases lying between them. There are 14 residues in the CDR3. Germline loops: CDR1 MGHRA, CDR2 YSYEKL. Study-level points and caveats: A greater similarity of naive, central memory and Treg TCRB repertoires was seen among patients than among healthy donors. Moderate yet significant TCRB CDR3 shortening was seen in Type 1 diabetes patients in all four CD4+ subsets. Any HLA-type effect on TCRB rearrangement remained unresolved here.

This clone has a handful of counts. Antigen unknown. This clonotype originated in a woman aged 18 to 35 in good health. Sequenced material: naive CD4+ T cells from blood. This chain uses TRBV4-1 with TRBJ1-1, with D unclear. This CDR3 reads CASRILGGNTEAFF. Here the CDR3 DNA reads TGCGCCAGCAGAATATTGGGTGGCAACACTGAAGCTTTCTTT.